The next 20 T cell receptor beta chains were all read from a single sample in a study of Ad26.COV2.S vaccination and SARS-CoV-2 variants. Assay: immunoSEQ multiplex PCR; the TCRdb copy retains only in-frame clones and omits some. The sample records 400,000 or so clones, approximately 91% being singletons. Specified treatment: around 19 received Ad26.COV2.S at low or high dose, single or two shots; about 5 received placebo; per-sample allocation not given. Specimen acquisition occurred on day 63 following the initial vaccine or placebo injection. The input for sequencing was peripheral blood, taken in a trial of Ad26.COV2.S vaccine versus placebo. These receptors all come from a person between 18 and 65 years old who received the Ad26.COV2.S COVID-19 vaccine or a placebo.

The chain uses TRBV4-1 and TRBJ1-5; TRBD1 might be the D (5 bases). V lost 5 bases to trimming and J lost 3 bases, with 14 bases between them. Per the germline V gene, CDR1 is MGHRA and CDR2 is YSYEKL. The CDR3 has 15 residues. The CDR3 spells CASSSLDRPNQPQHF. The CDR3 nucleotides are TGCGCCAGCAGCTCCCTCGACAGACCCAATCAGCCCCAGCATTTT.

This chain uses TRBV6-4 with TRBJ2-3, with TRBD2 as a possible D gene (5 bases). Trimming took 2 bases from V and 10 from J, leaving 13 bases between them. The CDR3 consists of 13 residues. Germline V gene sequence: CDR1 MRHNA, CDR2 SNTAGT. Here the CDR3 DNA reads TGTGCCAGCAGTGACGAAGGGAGTCTGCCGCAGTATTTT. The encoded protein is CASSDEGSLPQYF.

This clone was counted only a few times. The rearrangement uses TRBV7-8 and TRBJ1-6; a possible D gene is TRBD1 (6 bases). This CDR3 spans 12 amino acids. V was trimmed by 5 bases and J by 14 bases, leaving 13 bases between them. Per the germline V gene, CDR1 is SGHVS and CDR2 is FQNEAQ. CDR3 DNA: TGTGCCAGCAGCCCTACAGGGTTCACCCTCCACTTT. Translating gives CASSPTGFTLHF. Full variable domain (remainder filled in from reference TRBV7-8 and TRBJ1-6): GAGVSQSPRYKVAKRGQDVALRCDPISGHVSLFWYQQALGQGPEFLTYFQNEAQLDKSGLPSDRFFAERPEGSVSTLKIQRTQQEDSAVYLCASSPTGFTLHFGNGTRLTVT.

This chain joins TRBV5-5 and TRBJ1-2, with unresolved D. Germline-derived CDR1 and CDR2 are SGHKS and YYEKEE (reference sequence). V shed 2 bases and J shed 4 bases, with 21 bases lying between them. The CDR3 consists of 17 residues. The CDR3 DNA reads TGTGCCAGCAGCTTCGGTGGCCCGGGAACGGTCGTCTATGGCTACACCTTC. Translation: CASSFGGPGTVVYGYTF.

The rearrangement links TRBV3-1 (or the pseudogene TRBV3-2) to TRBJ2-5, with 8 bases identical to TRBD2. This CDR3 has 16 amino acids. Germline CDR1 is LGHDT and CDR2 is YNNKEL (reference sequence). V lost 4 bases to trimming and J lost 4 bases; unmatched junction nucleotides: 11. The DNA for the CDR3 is TGTGCCAGCAGCCCCGGGTCGGGGGGGCGCGTAGAGACCCAGTACTTC. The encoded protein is CASSPGSGGRVETQYF.

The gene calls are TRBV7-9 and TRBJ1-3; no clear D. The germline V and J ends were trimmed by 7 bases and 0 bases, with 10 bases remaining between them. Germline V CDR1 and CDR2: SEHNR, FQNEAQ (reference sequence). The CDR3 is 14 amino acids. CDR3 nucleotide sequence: TGTGCCAGCACTTCACTCCTCTCTGGAAACACCATATATTTT. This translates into CASTSLLSGNTIYF.

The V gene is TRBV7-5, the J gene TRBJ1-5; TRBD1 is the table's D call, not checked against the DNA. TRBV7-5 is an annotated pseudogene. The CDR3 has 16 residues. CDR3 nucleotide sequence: TGTGTCAGAAGCTTAAAGGGGGCGGGTGGCAATCAGCCCCAGCATTTT. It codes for CVRSLKGAGGNQPQHF.

The CDR3 protein is CASSIRGTGELFF. The DNA of the CDR3 is TGTGCCAGCAGTATCAGGGGGACCGGGGAGCTGTTTTTT. V usage is TRBV27 and J usage is TRBJ2-2; the match to TRBD1 covers 7 bases. The CDR3 extends over 13 amino acids. V lost 5 bases, J lost 5 bases, and 2 bases stayed unmatched. Germline V gene sequence: CDR1 MNHEY, CDR2 SMNVEV (reference sequence).

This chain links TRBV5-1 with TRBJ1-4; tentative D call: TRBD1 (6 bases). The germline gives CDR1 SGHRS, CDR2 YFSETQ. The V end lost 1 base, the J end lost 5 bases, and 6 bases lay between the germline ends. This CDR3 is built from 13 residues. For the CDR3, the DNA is TGCGCCAGCAGCTTGCAGGGGAATGAAAAACTGTTTTTT. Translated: CASSLQGNEKLFF.

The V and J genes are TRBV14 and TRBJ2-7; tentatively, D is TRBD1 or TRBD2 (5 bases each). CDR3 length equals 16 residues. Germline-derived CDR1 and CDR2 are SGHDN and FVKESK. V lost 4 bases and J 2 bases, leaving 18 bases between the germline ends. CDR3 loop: CASSPGDGTGAYEQYF. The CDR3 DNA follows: TGTGCCAGCAGCCCCGGAGACGGGACCGGAGCCTACGAGCAGTACTTC.

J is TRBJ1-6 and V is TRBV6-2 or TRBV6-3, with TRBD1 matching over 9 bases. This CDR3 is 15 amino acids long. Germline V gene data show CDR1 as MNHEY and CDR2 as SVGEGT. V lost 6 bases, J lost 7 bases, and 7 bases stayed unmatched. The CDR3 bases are TGTGCCAGCAGCCCTGGGACAGGGAAGAATTCACCCCTCCACTTT. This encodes CASSPGTGKNSPLHF.

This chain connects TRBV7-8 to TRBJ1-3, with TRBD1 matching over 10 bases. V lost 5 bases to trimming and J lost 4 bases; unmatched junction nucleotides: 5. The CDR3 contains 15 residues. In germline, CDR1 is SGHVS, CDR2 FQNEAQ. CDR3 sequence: CASSQTGGSGNTIYF. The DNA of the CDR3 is TGTGCCAGCAGCCAGACAGGGGGCAGCGGAAACACCATATATTTT.

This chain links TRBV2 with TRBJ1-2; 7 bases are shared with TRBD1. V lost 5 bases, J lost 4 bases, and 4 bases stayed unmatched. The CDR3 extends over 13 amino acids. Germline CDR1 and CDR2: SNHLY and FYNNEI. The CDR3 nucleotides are TGTGCCAGCAGTCCGGGACAGCTCTATGGCTACACCTTC. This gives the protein CASSPGQLYGYTF.

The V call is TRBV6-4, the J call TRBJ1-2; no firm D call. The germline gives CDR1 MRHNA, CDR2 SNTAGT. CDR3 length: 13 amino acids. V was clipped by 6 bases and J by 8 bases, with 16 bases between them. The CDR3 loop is CASRLPGSRGYTF. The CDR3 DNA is TGTGCCAGCAGATTACCGGGAAGTAGGGGCTACACCTTC.

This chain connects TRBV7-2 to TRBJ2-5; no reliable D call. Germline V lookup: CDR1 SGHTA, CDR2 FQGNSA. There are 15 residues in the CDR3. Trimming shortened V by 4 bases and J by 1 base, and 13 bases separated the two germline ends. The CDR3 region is CASSSGRTFQETQYF. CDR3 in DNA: TGTGCCAGCAGCTCCGGTCGGACCTTCCAAGAGACCCAGTACTTC.

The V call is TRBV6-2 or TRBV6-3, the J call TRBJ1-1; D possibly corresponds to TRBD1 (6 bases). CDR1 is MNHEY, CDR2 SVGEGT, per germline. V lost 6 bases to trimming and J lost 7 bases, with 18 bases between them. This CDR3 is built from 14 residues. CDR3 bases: TGTGCCAGCAGCACCCGACGGGACAAGAATGAAGCTTTCTTT. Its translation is CASSTRRDKNEAFF.

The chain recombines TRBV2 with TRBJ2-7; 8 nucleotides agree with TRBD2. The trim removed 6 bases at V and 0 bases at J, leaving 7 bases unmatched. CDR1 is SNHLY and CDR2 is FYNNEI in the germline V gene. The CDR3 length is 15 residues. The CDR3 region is CASSGRTSSSYEQYF. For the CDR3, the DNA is TGTGCCAGCAGCGGTAGGACTAGCTCCTCCTACGAGCAGTACTTC.

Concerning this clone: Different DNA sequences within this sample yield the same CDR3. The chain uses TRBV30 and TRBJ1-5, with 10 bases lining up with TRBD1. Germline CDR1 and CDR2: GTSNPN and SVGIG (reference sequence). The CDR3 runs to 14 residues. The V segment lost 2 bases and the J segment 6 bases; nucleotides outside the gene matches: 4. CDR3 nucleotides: TGTGCCTGGAGTTTGGGGACAGGGGCTCAGCCCCAGCATTTT. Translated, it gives CAWSLGTGAQPQHF.

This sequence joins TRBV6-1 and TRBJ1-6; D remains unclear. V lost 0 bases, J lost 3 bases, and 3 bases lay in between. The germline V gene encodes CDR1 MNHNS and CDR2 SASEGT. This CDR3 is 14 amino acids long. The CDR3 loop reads CASSEAGYNSPLHF. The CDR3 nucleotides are TGTGCCAGCAGTGAAGCGGGCTATAATTCACCCCTCCACTTT.

CDR3 region: CASSGGEPGTQYF. For the CDR3, the DNA is TGTGCCAGCAGTGGGGGGGAACCGGGTACGCAGTATTTT. V is TRBV6-4 and J is TRBJ2-3; a weak D match, TRBD2 (6 bases). The CDR3 sequence is 13 residues long. Germline assignment: CDR1 MRHNA and CDR2 SNTAGT. V lost 4 bases to trimming and J lost 8 bases, with 13 bases between them.